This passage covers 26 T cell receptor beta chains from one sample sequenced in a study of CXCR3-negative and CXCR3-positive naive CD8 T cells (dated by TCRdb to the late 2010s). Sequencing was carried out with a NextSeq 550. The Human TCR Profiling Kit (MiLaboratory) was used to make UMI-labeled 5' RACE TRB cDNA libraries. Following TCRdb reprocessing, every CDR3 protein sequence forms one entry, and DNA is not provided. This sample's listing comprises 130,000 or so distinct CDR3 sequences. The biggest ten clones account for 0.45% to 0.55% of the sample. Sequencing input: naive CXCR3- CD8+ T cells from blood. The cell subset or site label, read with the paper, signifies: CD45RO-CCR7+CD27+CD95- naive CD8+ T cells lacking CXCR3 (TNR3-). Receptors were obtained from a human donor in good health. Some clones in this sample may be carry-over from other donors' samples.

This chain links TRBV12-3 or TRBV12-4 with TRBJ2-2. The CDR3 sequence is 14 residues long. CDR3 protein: CASSLSSNTGELFF.

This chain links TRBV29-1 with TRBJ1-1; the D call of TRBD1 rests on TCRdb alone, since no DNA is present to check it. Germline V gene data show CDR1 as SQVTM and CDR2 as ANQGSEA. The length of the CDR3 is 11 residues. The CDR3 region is CSVPQGAEAFF.

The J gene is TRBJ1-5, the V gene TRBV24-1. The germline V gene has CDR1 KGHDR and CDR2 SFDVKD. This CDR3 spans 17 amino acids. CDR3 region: CATSDSTGGNSNQPQHF.

CDR3 protein: CAIRGLAGGTDTQYF. The rearrangement links TRBV10-3 to TRBJ2-3; TCRdb selects TRBD2, and the lack of DNA leaves this call unchecked. Germline CDR1 ENHRY, CDR2 SYGVKD. The length of the CDR3 is 15 residues.

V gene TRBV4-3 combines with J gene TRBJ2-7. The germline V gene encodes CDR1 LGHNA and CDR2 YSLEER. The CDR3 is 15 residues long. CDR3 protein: CASSQDFGTGYEQYF.

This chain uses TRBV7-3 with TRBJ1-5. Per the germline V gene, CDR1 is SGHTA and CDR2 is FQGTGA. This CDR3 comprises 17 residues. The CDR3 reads CASSSQRVLWFLQPQHF.

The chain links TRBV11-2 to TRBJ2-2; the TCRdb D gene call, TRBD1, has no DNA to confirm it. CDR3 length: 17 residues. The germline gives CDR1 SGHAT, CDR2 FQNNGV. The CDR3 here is CASSRPGTGMHTGELFF.

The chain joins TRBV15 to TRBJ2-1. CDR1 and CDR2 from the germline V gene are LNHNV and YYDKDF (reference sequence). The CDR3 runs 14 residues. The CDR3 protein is CATSRVPRADEQFF. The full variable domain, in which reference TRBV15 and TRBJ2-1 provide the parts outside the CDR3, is DAMVIQNPRYQVTQFGKPVTLSCSQTLNHNVMYWYQQKSSQAPKLLFHYYDKDFNNEADTPDNFQSRRPNTSFCFLDIRSPGLGDTAMYLCATSRVPRADEQFFGPGTRLTVL.

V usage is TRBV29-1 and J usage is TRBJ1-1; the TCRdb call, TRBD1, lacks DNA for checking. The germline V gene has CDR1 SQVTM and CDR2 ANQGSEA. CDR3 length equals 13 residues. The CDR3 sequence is CSAIQGPNTEAFF.

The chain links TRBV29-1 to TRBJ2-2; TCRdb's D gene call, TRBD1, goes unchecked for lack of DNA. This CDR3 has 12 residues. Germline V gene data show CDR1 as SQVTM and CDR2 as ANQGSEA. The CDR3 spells CSAPLAAGELFF.

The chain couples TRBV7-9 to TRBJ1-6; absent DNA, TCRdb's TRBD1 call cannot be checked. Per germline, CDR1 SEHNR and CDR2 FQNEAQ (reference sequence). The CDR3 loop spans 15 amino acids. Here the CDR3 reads CASSIQTGDNSPLHF. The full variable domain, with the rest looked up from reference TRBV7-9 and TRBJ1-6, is DTGVSQNPRHKITKRGQNVTFRCDPISEHNRLYWYRQTLGQGPEFLTYFQNEAQLEKSRLLSDRFSAERPKGSFSTLEIQRTEQGDSAMYLCASSIQTGDNSPLHFGNGTRLTVT.

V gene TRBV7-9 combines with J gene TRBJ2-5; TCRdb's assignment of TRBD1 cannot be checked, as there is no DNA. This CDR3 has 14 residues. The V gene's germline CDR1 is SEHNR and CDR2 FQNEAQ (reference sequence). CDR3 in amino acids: CASSPTGDRETQYF.

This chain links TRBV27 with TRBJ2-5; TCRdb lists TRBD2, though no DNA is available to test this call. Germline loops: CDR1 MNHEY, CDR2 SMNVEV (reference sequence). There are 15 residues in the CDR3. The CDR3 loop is CATHLTSGGQETQYF.

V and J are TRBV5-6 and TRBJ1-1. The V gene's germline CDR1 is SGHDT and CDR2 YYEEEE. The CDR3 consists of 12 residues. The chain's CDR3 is CASSFGDLEAFF.

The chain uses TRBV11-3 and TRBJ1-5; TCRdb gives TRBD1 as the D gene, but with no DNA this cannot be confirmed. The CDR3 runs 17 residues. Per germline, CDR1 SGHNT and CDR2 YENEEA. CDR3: CASSFCRDSYSNQPQHF.

CDR3 loop: CASSYLPQGAGETQYF. The chain recombines TRBV6-5 with TRBJ2-5; TCRdb reports TRBD1, a call that lacks DNA to check it against. The CDR3 runs 16 residues. Germline V gene sequence: CDR1 MNHEY, CDR2 SVGAGI.

The CDR3 is CASSLVPTDTQYF. The V and J genes are TRBV7-2 and TRBJ2-3. Per germline, CDR1 SGHTA and CDR2 FQGNSA. The CDR3 runs 13 residues.

This chain's CDR3 is CASSHGAGNTIYF. The rearrangement links TRBV6-5 to TRBJ1-3. The germline CDR1 and CDR2 sequences are MNHEY and SVGAGI. The CDR3 extends over 13 amino acids.

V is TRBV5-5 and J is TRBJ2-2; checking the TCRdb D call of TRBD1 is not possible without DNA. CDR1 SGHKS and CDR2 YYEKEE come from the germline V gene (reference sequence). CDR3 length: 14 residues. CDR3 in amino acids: CASSFGPGTGELFF.

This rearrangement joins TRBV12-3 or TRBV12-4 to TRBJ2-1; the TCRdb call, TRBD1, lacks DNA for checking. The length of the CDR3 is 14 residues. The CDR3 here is CANSLRGPYNEQFF.

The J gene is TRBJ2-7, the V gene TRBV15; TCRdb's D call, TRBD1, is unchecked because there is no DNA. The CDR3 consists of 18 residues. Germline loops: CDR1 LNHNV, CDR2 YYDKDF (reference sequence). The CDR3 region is CATSRVLYGGTDNYEQYF. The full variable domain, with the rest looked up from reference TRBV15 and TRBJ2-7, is DAMVIQNPRYQVTQFGKPVTLSCSQTLNHNVMYWYQQKSSQAPKLLFHYYDKDFNNEADTPDNFQSRRPNTSFCFLDIRSPGLGDTAMYLCATSRVLYGGTDNYEQYFGPGTRLTVT.

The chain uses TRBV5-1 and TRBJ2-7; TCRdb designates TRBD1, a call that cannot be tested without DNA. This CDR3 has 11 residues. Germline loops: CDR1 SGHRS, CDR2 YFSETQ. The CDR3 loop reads CASSARDEEYF.

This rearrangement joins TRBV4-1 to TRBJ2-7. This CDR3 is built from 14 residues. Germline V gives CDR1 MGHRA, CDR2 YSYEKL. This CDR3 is CASSQVGPLYEQYF.

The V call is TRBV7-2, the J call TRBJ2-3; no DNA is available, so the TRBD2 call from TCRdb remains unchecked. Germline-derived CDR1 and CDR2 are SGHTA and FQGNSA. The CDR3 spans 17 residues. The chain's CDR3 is CASSAHLLAGVPDTQYF.

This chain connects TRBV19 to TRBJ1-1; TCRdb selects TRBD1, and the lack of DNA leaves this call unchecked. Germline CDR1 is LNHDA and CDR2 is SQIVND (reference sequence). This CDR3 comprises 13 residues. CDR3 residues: CASNWGGETEAFF.

The CDR3 sequence: CASSSSAQRGNNSYEQYF. The chain employs TRBV12-3 or TRBV12-4 and TRBJ2-7; TCRdb's assignment of TRBD2 cannot be checked, as there is no DNA. CDR3 length equals 18 residues.